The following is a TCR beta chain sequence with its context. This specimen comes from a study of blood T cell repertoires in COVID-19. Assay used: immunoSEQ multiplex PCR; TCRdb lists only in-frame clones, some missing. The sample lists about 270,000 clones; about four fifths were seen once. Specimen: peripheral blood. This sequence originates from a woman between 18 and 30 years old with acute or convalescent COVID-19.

The CDR3 region is CASSTHKSPLHF. The CDR3 DNA sequence: TGTGCCAGTAGTACACACAAATCACCCCTCCACTTT. V and J are TRBV19 and TRBJ1-6, with no clear D. The CDR3 runs 12 residues. Germline V gene sequence: CDR1 LNHDA, CDR2 SQIVND (reference sequence). V lost 4 bases and J 10 bases, leaving 8 bases between the germline ends.